This T cell receptor (beta chain) was captured in a study of T cell responses to AZD1222 COVID-19 vaccine. Turning to the study itself: Second-dose groups at about 4 or about 12 weeks were pooled. The study, taken as a whole, reports: The span of vaccine-associated CD4 TCRs extended across spike, with dominance at 160-218 and 743-854.

V trimming: 7 bases; J trimming: 0 bases; junction bases outside the gene matches: 9. The V gene's germline CDR1 is SGHVS and CDR2 FQNEAQ. This CDR3 comprises 16 residues. Comment on this clone: Antigen specificity is unknown.

The assay was immunoSEQ multiplex PCR, and TCRdb's table has in-frame clones only and misses some. The sample consists of about 150,000 clones, roughly 90% of them appearing once. This receptor was taken from an adult in good health. Here the sequenced sample was peripheral blood, taken on day 0 of AZD1222 vaccination. This chain links TRBV7-8 with TRBJ1-2, with TRBD1 identical over 9 bases. CDR3 amino acids: CASNLGTGSSNYGYTF. CDR3 DNA: TGTGCCAGCAACCTCGGGACAGGGTCCTCTAACTATGGCTACACCTTC.